This passage covers 22 T cell receptor beta chains from one sample sequenced in a study of response to subunit inactivated influenza vaccine. TCRdb re-derived calls from the RT-PCR reads in MiXCR, one entry per CDR3 protein. The data contain around 600,000 distinct CDR3 sequences, approximately 10% of them singletons. A further study also used this sample, focusing on T cells expressing NK-cell markers. That report notes: UMIs accompanied the 5'RACE template switching by which TCR beta cDNA was made.

The sequenced sample was PBMCs from blood, obtained on the day of vaccination. The receptors here all came from a man aged 45-65 years who received an inactivated influenza vaccine.

This clonotype came up a few times. The chain couples TRBV7-8 to TRBJ2-5; 8 bases fit TRBD1. The J segment lost 2 bases and the V segment lost 2 bases, leaving 4 bases of the junction unmatched. Germline CDR1 reads SGHVS; CDR2 reads FQNEAQ. The CDR3 extends over 15 amino acids. The CDR3 DNA reads TGTGCCAGCAGCTTATGGGGACAGGTACAAGAGACCCAGTACTTC. It codes for CASSLWGQVQETQYF.

V and J are TRBV4-3 and TRBJ2-7; 10 bases agree with TRBD2. CDR3 length: 15 residues. In germline, CDR1 is LGHNA, CDR2 YSLEER. J was trimmed by 2 bases and V by 1 base; bases with no gene match: 2. CDR3 sequence: CASSQVLAGPYEQYF. In DNA, the CDR3 is TGCGCCAGCAGCCAAGTACTAGCGGGACCCTACGAGCAGTACTTC.

This clonotype has more than one count but fewer than ten. This chain joins TRBV7-9 and TRBJ1-1; D is ambiguous. Germline CDR1 is SEHNR and CDR2 is FQNEAQ (reference sequence). Deletions cut 8 bases from V and 2 bases from J, with 12 bases between. The CDR3 is 13 amino acids. In DNA, the CDR3 is TGTGCCAGCCAACGGGAAGTTAACACTGAAGCTTTCTTT. This encodes CASQREVNTEAFF.

In its sample, this clonotype was seen a few times. CDR3 DNA: TGTGCCAGCACCCAGGGGGCCCCGAACACTGAAGCTTTCTTT. It translates to CASTQGAPNTEAFF. The J gene is TRBJ1-1, the V gene TRBV6-1; 8 bases match TRBD1. CDR3 length equals 14 residues. The junction had 5 bases not matched to a gene; V was cut back by 7 bases and J by 1 base. The germline V gene encodes CDR1 MNHNS and CDR2 SASEGT.

This clonotype was counted ten times or more. The chain recombines TRBV3-1 with TRBJ2-2; tentative D call: TRBD1 (5 bases). This CDR3 region has 16 residues. The V gene's germline CDR1 is LGHDT and CDR2 YNNKEL (reference sequence). Trimming removed 0 bases at V and 4 bases at J, with 12 bases between. The CDR3 spells CASSQDFRVGTGELFF. The CDR3 DNA follows: TGTGCCAGCAGCCAAGATTTCAGGGTGGGCACCGGGGAGCTGTTTTTT.

The V call is TRBV7-9, the J call TRBJ2-2; either TRBD1 or TRBD2 may supply D (5 bases each). The V and J ends lost 4 bases and 2 bases respectively, with 14 bases between them. This CDR3 region has 16 residues. Germline V lookup: CDR1 SEHNR, CDR2 FQNEAQ (reference sequence). CDR3 nucleotides: TGTGCCAGCAGCTCCGCAGGGAGCGGAAACACCGGGGAGCTGTTTTTT. It is translated as CASSSAGSGNTGELFF.

The chain uses TRBV12-3 or TRBV12-4 and TRBJ2-3; D tentatively fits TRBD1 or TRBD2 (6 bases each). This CDR3 is 15 amino acids long. Deletions cut 4 bases from V and 1 base from J, with 12 bases between. The CDR3 here is CASSSRGRRTDTQYF. The CDR3 nucleotides are TGTGCCAGCAGTTCACGGGGGCGCCGCACAGATACGCAGTATTTT.

This chain joins TRBV3-1 and TRBJ2-7; D call uncertain. This CDR3 spans 16 amino acids. The germline V gene encodes CDR1 LGHDT and CDR2 YNNKEL (reference sequence). Deletions cut 1 base from V and 2 bases from J, with 15 bases between. DNA of the CDR3: TGTGCCAGCAGCCAAGGATGGTCCAGGCGAACCTACGAGCAGTACTTC. This sequence encodes CASSQGWSRRTYEQYF.

The V call is TRBV4-1, the J call TRBJ2-2, with TRBD2 matching over 7 bases. CDR1 MGHRA and CDR2 YSYEKL come from the germline V gene. V was clipped by 6 bases and J by 6 bases; unmatched bases: 7. CDR3 length: 14 residues. The CDR3 spells CASRMSGGPGELFF. CDR3 in DNA: TGCGCCAGCAGGATGTCGGGGGGTCCCGGGGAGCTGTTTTTT.

V usage is TRBV7-9 and J usage is TRBJ2-1; 7 nucleotides align to TRBD2. CDR3 size: 16 residues. V lost 6 bases to trimming and J lost 2 bases; unmatched junction nucleotides: 10. In germline, CDR1 is SEHNR, CDR2 FQNEAQ (reference sequence). CDR3 protein: CASSPTSAGTYNEQFF. The CDR3 DNA reads as TGTGCCAGCAGTCCCACTAGCGCAGGCACCTACAATGAGCAGTTCTTC.

This clonotype was counted a few times. This chain joins TRBV29-1 and TRBJ2-3; D may correspond to TRBD1 or TRBD2 (5 bases each). The CDR3 has 14 residues. V was pared by 5 bases and J by 6 bases, with 18 bases between. From germline, CDR1 is SQVTM and CDR2 ANQGSEA. The CDR3 sequence is CSVSGPFPADTQYF. Here the CDR3 DNA reads TGCAGCGTTTCGGGACCCTTCCCGGCGGATACGCAGTATTTT.

CDR3 residues: CASSERAMNTEAFF. The CDR3 bases are TGCGCCAGCAGTGAGAGGGCTATGAACACTGAAGCTTTCTTT. The genes are TRBV10-1 and TRBJ1-1; no clear D. The germline gives CDR1 WNHNN, CDR2 SYGVQD (reference sequence). V was clipped by 2 bases and J by 0 bases, with 7 bases between them. The CDR3 covers 14 residues.

This clonotype has more than one count but fewer than ten. The chain carries TRBV29-1 and TRBJ2-5; TRBD1 matches 9 bases. The CDR3 consists of 15 residues. J gave up 4 bases and V 5 bases, and 11 bases lay outside the gene matches. From germline, CDR1 is SQVTM and CDR2 ANQGSEA. The CDR3 region is CSVRPGTGSGETQYF. In DNA form, the CDR3 reads TGCAGCGTTCGCCCCGGGACAGGGAGCGGAGAGACCCAGTACTTC. Drawing the rest from reference TRBV29-1 and TRBJ2-5, the complete variable domain is SAVISQKPSRDICQRGTSLTIQCQVDSQVTMMFWYRQQPGQSLTLIATANQGSEATYESGFVIDKFPISRPNLTFSTLTVSNMSPEDSSIYLCSVRPGTGSGETQYFGPGTRLLVL.

This clonotype occurred a few times. The chain recombines TRBV6-2 or TRBV6-3 with TRBJ2-1; D unclear. Per germline, CDR1 MNHEY and CDR2 SVGEGT. V dropped 6 bases and J dropped 2 bases, with 8 bases sitting between them. The CDR3 has 13 amino acids. The CDR3 DNA sequence: TGTGCCAGCAGAAGAAGTACCTACAATGAGCAGTTCTTC. Protein: CASRRSTYNEQFF.

This chain connects TRBV29-1 to TRBJ2-5, with 12 bases that match TRBD1. J lost 5 bases, V lost 3 bases, and 7 bases had no gene match. Germline-derived CDR1 and CDR2 are SQVTM and ANQGSEA. The CDR3 is 15 amino acids. CDR3 bases: TGCAGCGTTGAGAAGGGGACAGGGGGCTCGGAGACCCAGTACTTC. This translates into CSVEKGTGGSETQYF.

The sample holds a few counts of this clonotype. The rearrangement links TRBV9 to TRBJ1-1; TRBD1 matches at 7 bases. The ends lost 0 bases at V and 1 base at J; junction bases unmatched: 0. There are 14 residues in the CDR3. CDR1 and CDR2 (germline): SGDLS, YYNGEE. The CDR3 DNA reads as TGTGCCAGCAGCGTAGGGACAGGGAACACTGAAGCTTTCTTT. Its protein is CASSVGTGNTEAFF.

The gene calls are TRBV9 and TRBJ1-1; TRBD1 aligns across 9 bases. CDR1 and CDR2 from the germline V gene are SGDLS and YYNGEE. CDR3 size: 14 residues. The J segment lost 3 bases and the V segment lost 4 bases, leaving 4 bases of the junction unmatched. The CDR3 loop reads CASSNRQGDTEAFF. The CDR3 region has the DNA TGTGCCAGCAGCAACAGACAGGGGGACACTGAAGCTTTCTTT.

Details on this clonotype: A much larger clone differs from this one at a single base, so this may be a read error. The CDR3 DNA sequence: TGTGCCAGCAGTTTTACCATACAGGGTCCCCACTACGAGCAGTACTTC. It codes for CASSFTIQGPHYEQYF. The chain couples TRBV28 to TRBJ2-7, with D possibly matching TRBD1 (6 bases). Trimming removed 3 bases from V and 3 bases from J, with 18 bases in between. Germline loops: CDR1 MDHEN, CDR2 SYDVKM. The CDR3 has 16 residues.

This clonotype came up a few times. The gene calls are TRBV18 and TRBJ2-3; D might be TRBD2 (5 bases). V was trimmed by 2 bases and J by 4 bases, leaving 13 bases between them. The CDR3 length is 15 residues. The germline V gene encodes CDR1 KGHSH and CDR2 LQKENI. This CDR3 reads CASSPRILAADTQYF. As DNA, the CDR3 is TGTGCCAGCTCACCAAGGATCCTAGCCGCAGATACGCAGTATTTT.

The chain carries TRBV7-3 and TRBJ2-1, with a possible D match to TRBD2 (5 bases). The CDR3 sequence is 17 residues long. CDR1 SGHTA and CDR2 FQGTGA come from the germline V gene. V was clipped by 4 bases and J by 2 bases, with 18 bases between them. The CDR3, as DNA: TGTGCCAGCAGCTCGTGGACTCACCTTCCCCCCTACAATGAGCAGTTCTTC. Amino acids: CASSSWTHLPPYNEQFF.

This clonotype was counted only a few times. This chain links TRBV7-8 with TRBJ1-1; D not resolved. The V gene lost 2 bases and the J gene lost 1 base, with 17 bases spanning the gap. The germline gives CDR1 SGHVS, CDR2 FQNEAQ. The CDR3 has 17 residues. Here the CDR3 reads CASSLQVGVTANTEAFF. As DNA, the CDR3 is TGTGCCAGCAGCTTACAGGTTGGTGTCACTGCGAACACTGAAGCTTTCTTT.

The chain combines TRBV3-1 with TRBJ1-2; D perhaps matches TRBD1 (5 bases). Germline assignment: CDR1 LGHDT and CDR2 YNNKEL (reference sequence). V gave up 3 bases and J gave up 4 bases, with 12 bases separating them. This CDR3 is 14 amino acids long. This CDR3 reads CASSHPGTAYGYTF. The CDR3 DNA is TGTGCCAGCAGCCATCCCGGGACGGCCTATGGCTACACCTTC.